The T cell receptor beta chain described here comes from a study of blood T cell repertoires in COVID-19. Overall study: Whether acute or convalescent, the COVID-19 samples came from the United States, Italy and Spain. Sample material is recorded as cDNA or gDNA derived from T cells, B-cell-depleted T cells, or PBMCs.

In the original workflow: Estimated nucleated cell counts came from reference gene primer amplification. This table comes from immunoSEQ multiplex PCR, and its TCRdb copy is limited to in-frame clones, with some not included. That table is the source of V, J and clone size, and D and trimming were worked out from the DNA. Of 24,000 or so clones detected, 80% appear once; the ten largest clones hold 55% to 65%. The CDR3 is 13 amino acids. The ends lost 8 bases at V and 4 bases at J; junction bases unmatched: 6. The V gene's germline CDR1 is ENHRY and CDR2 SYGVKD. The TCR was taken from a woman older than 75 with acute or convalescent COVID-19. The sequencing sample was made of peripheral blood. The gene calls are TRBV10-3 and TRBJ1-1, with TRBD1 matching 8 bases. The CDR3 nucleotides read TGTGCCATCGCGACAGGGGCGGTCACTGAAGCTTTCTTT. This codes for CAIATGAVTEAFF.